The 32 T cell receptor beta chains reported below all come from one sample, sequenced in a study of T-cell memory formation after mild COVID-19. MiXCR, applied by TCRdb to the 5' RACE reads, yields one record per CDR3 protein. The sample contains around 200,000 distinct CDR3 sequences, roughly a fifth of which appear only once. Sample: PBMCs or a T cell subset sorted from them (not recorded which). Receptor source: an adult woman who had mild COVID-19 (a few samples of this study predate the infection). Cell type and time point are not known.

The chain is built from TRBV5-1 and TRBJ1-2; D gene unclear. The CDR3 sequence is 15 residues long. V lost 3 bases and J lost 3, with 15 bases in between. CDR1 and CDR2 from the germline V gene are SGHRS and YFSETQ. In DNA, the CDR3 is TGCGCCAGCAGCTCCGGGGAATATGGAGACTATGGCTACACCTTC. Translating gives CASSSGEYGDYGYTF. Based on the CDR3 plus reference TRBV5-1 and TRBJ1-2, the full variable domain is KAGVTQTPRYLIKTRGQQVTLSCSPISGHRSVSWYQQTPGQGLQFLFEYFSETQRNKGNFPGRFSGRQFSNSRSEMNVSTLELGDSALYLCASSSGEYGDYGYTFGSGTRLTVV.

The chain carries TRBV4-1 and TRBJ2-1, with 7 bases lining up with TRBD1. From germline, CDR1 is MGHRA and CDR2 YSYEKL. V shed 1 base and J 2 bases; nucleotides not matched to a gene: 2. The CDR3 extends over 15 amino acids. In DNA, the CDR3 is TGCGCCAGCAGCCAAGGACAGGGCACCTACAATGAGCAGTTCTTC. This sequence encodes CASSQGQGTYNEQFF.

V gene TRBV4-1 combines with J gene TRBJ1-6; D gene ambiguous. CDR1 MGHRA and CDR2 YSYEKL come from the germline V gene. This CDR3 comprises 20 residues. With 4 bases removed from V and 0 bases from J, the gap between germline ends came to 22 bases. CDR3 in amino acids: CASSPDPWTEAISYNSPLHF. In nucleotides, the CDR3 is TGCGCCAGCAGCCCGGACCCCTGGACGGAGGCGATCTCCTATAATTCACCCCTCCACTTT.

This clonotype turned up a few times. The chain combines TRBV6-6 with TRBJ2-7; tentative D call: TRBD1 (6 bases). CDR1 MNHNY and CDR2 SVGAGI come from the germline V gene (reference sequence). The CDR3 consists of 14 residues. V dropped 9 bases and J dropped 0 bases, with 15 bases sitting between them. CDR3 protein: CASIQGPSSYEQYF. The CDR3 bases are TGTGCCAGTATACAGGGACCGAGCTCCTACGAGCAGTACTTC.

In its sample, this clonotype was seen a few times. The chain's CDR3 is CASSLIRGPNTGELFF. The DNA for the CDR3 is TGTGCCAGCAGCCTAATCCGAGGCCCGAACACCGGGGAGCTGTTTTTT. The chain links TRBV6-2 or TRBV6-3 to TRBJ2-2; no reliable D call. V was clipped by 6 bases and J by 0 bases, with 14 bases between them. Germline assignment: CDR1 MNHEY and CDR2 SVGEGT. The CDR3 runs to 16 residues.

This chain links TRBV9 with TRBJ2-2, with 7 bases identical to TRBD1. The V and J ends lost 5 bases and 3 bases, in that order; junction bases with no gene match: 4. The CDR3 spans 14 residues. CDR1 is SGDLS, CDR2 YYNGEE, per germline. This CDR3 reads CASRGTVDTGELFF. The CDR3 bases are TGTGCCAGCAGAGGGACAGTAGACACCGGGGAGCTGTTTTTT.

The chain employs TRBV7-9 and TRBJ1-4; D ambiguous. Trimming pared 6 bases from V and 8 bases from J, leaving 10 bases between. Per the germline V gene, CDR1 is SEHNR and CDR2 is FQNEAQ (reference sequence). The CDR3 runs to 12 residues. The CDR3 coding sequence is TGTGCCAGCAGTTTTAGTTCGGAAAAACTGTTTTTT. Encoded protein: CASSFSSEKLFF.

This chain connects TRBV20-1 to TRBJ2-4; 8 bases fit TRBD2. The CDR3 covers 11 residues. The germline CDR1 and CDR2 sequences are DFQATT and SNEGSKA (reference sequence). With V trimmed by 0 bases and J by 15 bases, 4 bases remained unmatched. The CDR3 DNA follows: TGCAGTGCTAGAGATAGCGGGAAGGGGTACTTC. Protein product: CSARDSGKGYF.

This clonotype appeared a few times. The V call is TRBV28, the J call TRBJ2-2, with D possibly being TRBD2 (6 bases). This CDR3 is 15 amino acids long. From germline, CDR1 is MDHEN and CDR2 SYDVKM. Trimming pared 5 bases from V and 5 bases from J, leaving 15 bases between. CDR3 region: CASSTRDFQTGELFF. CDR3 in DNA: TGTGCCAGCAGTACCCGGGACTTCCAAACCGGGGAGCTGTTTTTT.

The CDR3 DNA sequence: TGTGCCAGCAGCCAAGCCGGACAGCAAGAGACCCAGTACTTC. Translation gives CASSQAGQQETQYF. This chain uses TRBV3-1 with TRBJ2-5; maybe TRBD1 (6 bases). V was cut by 1 base and J by 2 bases, with 8 bases left in between. This CDR3 has 14 residues. CDR1 is LGHDT and CDR2 is YNNKEL in the germline V gene (reference sequence).

The sample holds many counts of this clonotype. The chain recombines TRBV12-3 or TRBV12-4 with TRBJ2-1; D unclear. V dropped 6 bases and J dropped 8 bases, with 14 bases sitting between them. This CDR3 has 13 residues. In nucleotides, the CDR3 is TGTGCCAGCAGCTTGGGGTCCGGCGATGAGCAGTTCTTC. It yields the protein CASSLGSGDEQFF.

This chain joins TRBV10-3 and TRBJ2-7, with D maybe TRBD2 (6 bases). Trimming left V 7 bases short and J 8 bases short, with 18 bases between. Germline CDR1 is ENHRY and CDR2 is SYGVKD. The CDR3 is 13 residues long. The CDR3 here is CAITGEVVGQQYF. In DNA, the CDR3 is TGTGCCATCACGGGGGAGGTCGTGGGTCAGCAGTACTTC.

The chain employs TRBV7-8 and TRBJ2-1, with D perhaps assigned TRBD1 or TRBD2 (5 bases each). Germline V CDR1 and CDR2: SGHVS, FQNEAQ. Trimming removed 5 bases at V and 12 bases at J, with 26 bases between. The CDR3 is 16 amino acids. The CDR3 nucleotides read TGTGCCAGCAGCCACCCTCGGGGCCTACACCAAGGCGGGCAGTTCTTC. The encoded protein is CASSHPRGLHQGGQFF.

There are a few counts of this clonotype. The V and J genes are TRBV6-5 and TRBJ2-7; 12 positions match TRBD2. CDR3 length: 15 amino acids. Germline loops: CDR1 MNHEY, CDR2 SVGAGI. V gave up 4 bases and J gave up 3 bases; unmatched junction bases: 4. Here the CDR3 DNA reads TGTGCCAGCAGTTGGACTAGCGGGAAGTACTACGAGCAGTACTTC. Protein: CASSWTSGKYYEQYF.

This chain joins TRBV21-1 and TRBJ1-2; TRBD1 was called by the table and not checked on the DNA. TRBV21-1 is termed a pseudogene. The CDR3 consists of 15 residues. Here the CDR3 DNA reads TGTGCCAGCAGCGTTAATACCGGGCCTAACTATGGCTACACCTTC. The encoded protein is CASSVNTGPNYGYTF.

This clonotype showed up just a few times. This chain joins TRBV24-1 and TRBJ2-2; TRBD1 matches at 7 bases. This CDR3 comprises 18 residues. Germline CDR1 and CDR2: KGHDR and SFDVKD. The V segment lost 1 base and the J segment 1 base; nucleotides outside the gene matches: 8. The CDR3 sequence: CATSDFGGQQMNTGELFF. The DNA of the CDR3 is TGTGCCACCAGTGATTTTGGGGGACAGCAGATGAACACCGGGGAGCTGTTTTTT.

The genes are TRBV7-9 and TRBJ2-7; 7 bases fit TRBD1. The germline V gene encodes CDR1 SEHNR and CDR2 FQNEAQ (reference sequence). V lost 5 bases to trimming and J lost 2 bases; unmatched junction nucleotides: 9. The CDR3 is made up of 15 amino acids. This CDR3 reads CASSPRTGNPYEQYF. For the CDR3, the DNA is TGTGCCAGCAGCCCGCGGACAGGAAACCCCTACGAGCAGTACTTC.

The chain links TRBV29-1 to TRBJ2-1; 10 bases agree with TRBD2. V was clipped by 3 bases and J by 0 bases; unmatched bases: 5. CDR1 is SQVTM, CDR2 ANQGSEA, per germline. This CDR3 region has 16 residues. CDR3 nucleotide sequence: TGCAGCGTTGAGGTTCCTAGCGGGAGCTCCTACAATGAGCAGTTCTTC. It yields the protein CSVEVPSGSSYNEQFF.

This clonotype was counted between two and nine times. CDR3 protein: CASSLFEGMDEQYF. In nucleotides, the CDR3 is TGCGCCAGCAGCCTATTTGAGGGCATGGACGAGCAGTACTTC. The rearrangement joins TRBV4-1 to TRBJ2-7; tentatively, D is TRBD2 (5 bases). V was cut by 4 bases and J by 5 bases, with 15 bases left in between. In germline, CDR1 is MGHRA, CDR2 YSYEKL. The CDR3 contains 14 residues.

This clonotype turned up a few times. The CDR3 sequence: CASSQEQGQGASYEQYF. CDR3 sequence (DNA): TGCGCCAGCAGCCAAGAACAGGGACAGGGGGCCTCCTACGAGCAGTACTTC. This rearrangement joins TRBV4-3 to TRBJ2-7; 12 nucleotides agree with TRBD1. With V trimmed by 0 bases and J by 0 bases, 3 bases remained unmatched. The CDR3 loop spans 17 amino acids. Germline V gives CDR1 LGHNA, CDR2 YSLEER.

This clonotype occurred a few times. V and J are TRBV7-2 and TRBJ1-1; D call uncertain. The germline V gene has CDR1 SGHTA and CDR2 FQGNSA. The CDR3 is 15 residues long. V was cut by 1 base and J by 3 bases, with 12 bases left in between. CDR3: CASSLEDLLYTEAFF. The DNA for the CDR3 is TGTGCCAGCAGCTTAGAGGATTTACTTTACACTGAAGCTTTCTTT. Filled out from reference TRBV7-2 and TRBJ1-1, the complete variable domain reads GAGVSQSPSNKVTEKGKDVELRCDPISGHTALYWYRQSLGQGLEFLIYFQGNSAPDKSGLPSDRFSAERTGGSVSTLTIQRTQQEDSAVYLCASSLEDLLYTEAFFGQGTRLTVV.

V usage is TRBV5-1 and J usage is TRBJ2-7, with 11 bases that match TRBD1. The CDR3 extends over 14 amino acids. Trimming took 5 bases from V and 3 from J; bases not matched to a gene: 4. Germline V lookup: CDR1 SGHRS, CDR2 YFSETQ. The CDR3 sequence: CASRLGTGGYEQYF. The CDR3 coding sequence is TGCGCCAGCAGACTTGGGACAGGGGGCTACGAGCAGTACTTC. The entire variable domain, with the rest obtained from reference TRBV5-1 and TRBJ2-7, is as follows: KAGVTQTPRYLIKTRGQQVTLSCSPISGHRSVSWYQQTPGQGLQFLFEYFSETQRNKGNFPGRFSGRQFSNSRSEMNVSTLELGDSALYLCASRLGTGGYEQYFGPGTRLTVT.

The chain uses TRBV6-5 and TRBJ1-2; 8 bases are a match to TRBD1. CDR1 is MNHEY and CDR2 is SVGAGI in the germline V gene. The CDR3 is made up of 17 amino acids. Trimming removed 2 bases from V and 4 bases from J; junction bases left unmatched: 12. CDR3 nucleotides: TGTGCCAGCAGTTACGCGGGACAGGAGGAGGGAGTCTATGGCTACACCTTC. This sequence encodes CASSYAGQEEGVYGYTF.

This clonotype was observed a few times. The rearrangement uses TRBV3-1 and TRBJ2-7; D is unresolved. This CDR3 contains 14 residues. Looked up from germline, CDR1 is LGHDT and CDR2 is YNNKEL (reference sequence). V shed 7 bases and J shed 4 bases, with 17 bases lying between them. CDR3 amino acids: CASTLGKGGYEQYF. In DNA form, the CDR3 reads TGTGCCAGCACCCTGGGAAAGGGTGGGTACGAGCAGTACTTC.

This clonotype was seen more than once but under ten times. The rearrangement links TRBV12-3 or TRBV12-4 to TRBJ2-2; TRBD2 matches at 13 bases. V dropped 4 bases and J dropped 3; count of bases not matched to a gene: 5. The CDR3 spans 17 residues. The CDR3 region is CASSSLAGGPHTGELFF. The CDR3 bases are TGTGCCAGCAGTTCACTAGCGGGAGGGCCTCACACCGGGGAGCTGTTTTTT.

This clonotype was seen a few times. The chain has TRBV6-1 and TRBJ2-2; no clear D. Germline values: CDR1 MNHNS, CDR2 SASEGT. Trimming removed 2 bases at V and 6 bases at J, with 13 bases between. The CDR3 consists of 15 residues. The CDR3 reads CASSETSGESGELFF. In DNA, the CDR3 is TGTGCCAGCAGTGAAACCTCTGGGGAATCCGGGGAGCTGTTTTTT.

In this sample, this clonotype turned up a few times. The chain combines TRBV6-2 or TRBV6-3 with TRBJ1-1, with D uncertain. Trimming left V 6 bases short and J 11 bases short, with 13 bases between. Germline CDR1 reads MNHEY; CDR2 reads SVGEGT. This CDR3 contains 11 residues. CDR3 DNA sequence: TGTGCCAGCAGCATAGGAGTAACGGCTTTCTTT. It encodes CASSIGVTAFF.

This rearrangement joins TRBV7-8 to TRBJ2-1; TRBD1 matches 9 bases. Germline assignment: CDR1 SGHVS and CDR2 FQNEAQ. The CDR3 runs 16 residues. After removal of 4 bases from V and 4 bases from J, the junction contained 8 bases not matched to a gene. The CDR3 loop reads CASSSVRQGEYNEQFF. In nucleotides, the CDR3 is TGTGCCAGCAGCTCAGTTAGACAGGGGGAATACAATGAGCAGTTCTTC.

The chain uses TRBV24-1 and TRBJ2-5; D unclear. V was shortened by 0 bases and J by 5 bases, with 0 bases between the two germline ends. The germline CDR1 and CDR2 sequences are KGHDR and SFDVKD. The CDR3 consists of 11 residues. CDR3 nucleotides: TGTGCCACCAGTGATTTGGAGACCCAGTACTTC. Protein product: CATSDLETQYF.

This clonotype was seen a handful of times. V gene TRBV20-1 combines with J gene TRBJ2-1; no definite D call. The CDR3 runs to 12 residues. Looked up from germline, CDR1 is DFQATT and CDR2 is SNEGSKA (reference sequence). V shed 3 bases and J shed 4 bases, with 7 bases lying between them. This CDR3 is CSARPIYNEQFF. For the CDR3, the DNA is TGCAGTGCTAGGCCCATTTACAATGAGCAGTTCTTC.

This clonotype was picked up a small number of times. The chain couples TRBV14 to TRBJ2-1; D is perhaps TRBD1 (6 bases). The V end was cut by 0 bases, the J end by 5 bases, with 17 bases between. Germline loops: CDR1 SGHDN, CDR2 FVKESK. The CDR3 has 17 amino acids. The CDR3, as DNA: TGTGCCAGCAGCCAAGATTTGCCCTTCAAGGGGGACAATGAGCAGTTCTTC. It is translated as CASSQDLPFKGDNEQFF.

There are a few counts of this clonotype. The chain joins TRBV19 to TRBJ1-1; maybe TRBD1 (6 bases). This CDR3 region has 15 residues. The germline gives CDR1 LNHDA, CDR2 SQIVND (reference sequence). V was trimmed by 2 bases and J by 8 bases, leaving 18 bases between them. CDR3 sequence reads: CASSILIYRADEAFF. CDR3 nucleotide sequence: TGTGCCAGTAGTATACTTATCTACAGGGCGGACGAAGCTTTCTTT.